A single sample gave rise to the 23 T cell receptor beta chains below, sequenced in a study of T cells in Graves' hyperthyroidism and ophthalmopathy. RNA transcripts gave rise to amplified TCR beta CDR3 regions. RT-PCR in the first round (using the HTBI primer set) targeted the TCR CDR3. From the multiplex PCR reads, TCRdb called clonotypes with MiXCR, one entry per CDR3 protein. The sample has 300,000 or so distinct CDR3 sequences; roughly 17% are singletons. Sequences were obtained from blood. These receptor sequences come from a man younger than 45 with Graves' hyperthyroidism.

This clonotype has just a few counts. This sequence joins TRBV7-9 and TRBJ2-2; D not certain. The CDR3 extends over 12 amino acids. CDR1 and CDR2 (germline): SEHNR, FQNEAQ (reference sequence). Trimming pared 5 bases from V and 7 bases from J, leaving 8 bases between. CDR3 in DNA: TGTGCCAGCAGCCCAAAGGGCGGGGAGCTGTTTTTT. It specifies CASSPKGGELFF.

The V gene is TRBV28, the J gene TRBJ2-7, with D uncertain. Germline CDR1 MDHEN, CDR2 SYDVKM. V was trimmed by 1 base and J by 3 bases, leaving 10 bases between them. This CDR3 comprises 14 residues. CDR3 sequence (DNA): TGTGCCAGCAGTTTATTAGGGCAGATCTACGAGCAGTACTTC. Its translation: CASSLLGQIYEQYF. The whole variable domain, filled in from reference TRBV28 and TRBJ2-7, reads DVKVTQSSRYLVKRTGEKVFLECVQDMDHENMFWYRQDPGLGLRLIYFSYDVKMKEKGDIPEGYSVSREKKERFSLILESASTNQTSMYLCASSLLGQIYEQYFGPGTRLTVT.

This clonotype was counted between two and nine times. V gene TRBV6-5 combines with J gene TRBJ1-6; D remains ambiguous. V was pared by 0 bases and J by 9 bases, with 3 bases between. The germline CDR1 and CDR2 sequences are MNHEY and SVGAGI. CDR3 length: 12 residues. CDR3 DNA sequence: TGTGCCAGCAGTTACTCTAGTTCACCCCTCCACTTT. The encoded protein is CASSYSSSPLHF.

The rearrangement links TRBV11-2 to TRBJ2-5; D ambiguous. Deletions cut 3 bases from V and 2 bases from J, with 10 bases between. CDR3 length: 14 residues. CDR1 and CDR2 (germline): SGHAT, FQNNGV. In nucleotides, the CDR3 is TGTGCCAGCAGCTTTAGTTTTTCACAAGAGACCCAGTACTTC. Protein sequence: CASSFSFSQETQYF.

This clonotype was recorded at least ten times. The rearrangement links TRBV20-1 to TRBJ2-1, with 14 bases fitting TRBD2. J was trimmed by 8 bases and V by 3 bases; bases with no gene match: 3. This CDR3 has 14 amino acids. CDR1 and CDR2 (germline): DFQATT, SNEGSKA (reference sequence). CDR3 region: CSASGTSGSYEQFF. The CDR3 coding sequence is TGCAGTGCTAGTGGGACTAGCGGGAGCTATGAGCAGTTCTTC.

This clonotype was observed many times. This sequence joins TRBV7-9 and TRBJ2-7; TRBD2 matches 7 bases. CDR1 and CDR2 (germline): SEHNR, FQNEAQ (reference sequence). CDR3 length: 14 residues. J lost 2 bases, V lost 5 bases, and 6 bases had no gene match. The CDR3 reads CASSPGLGPYEQYF. In DNA, the CDR3 is TGTGCCAGCAGCCCCGGACTAGGCCCCTACGAGCAGTACTTC.

This clonotype was seen at least ten times. The V call is TRBV2, the J call TRBJ2-5, with D possibly being TRBD2 (5 bases). Germline-derived CDR1 and CDR2 are SNHLY and FYNNEI. Deletions cut 5 bases from V and 2 bases from J, with 9 bases between. The CDR3 loop spans 13 amino acids. The CDR3 DNA reads TGTGCCAGCAGTTGGGGAGAGCAAGAGACCCAGTACTTC. Protein product: CASSWGEQETQYF.

This clonotype was seen a handful of times. This sequence joins TRBV18 and TRBJ2-3; 10 nucleotides agree with TRBD2. J lost 2 bases, V lost 6 bases, and 8 bases had no gene match. CDR1 and CDR2 (germline): KGHSH, LQKENI. The CDR3 spans 16 residues. CDR3 sequence (DNA): TGTGCCAGCTCGCAGACTAGCGGGCGGATCACAGATACGCAGTATTTT. Translating it yields CASSQTSGRITDTQYF.

The table lists this clonotype with many counts. J is TRBJ1-2 and V is TRBV20-1; D gene ambiguous. The CDR3 covers 17 residues. Germline V gene lookup returns CDR1 DFQATT and CDR2 SNEGSKA (reference sequence). V was clipped by 0 bases and J by 0 bases, with 17 bases between them. This chain's CDR3 is CSARDLYGVRANYGYTF. The CDR3 nucleotides are TGCAGTGCTAGAGATCTTTATGGCGTCAGAGCTAACTATGGCTACACCTTC.

This clonotype was detected only a few times. The chain carries TRBV24-1 and TRBJ2-1; unclear D gene. In germline, CDR1 is KGHDR, CDR2 SFDVKD. V lost 6 bases to trimming and J lost 8 bases, with 10 bases between them. The length of the CDR3 is 12 residues. The CDR3 protein is CATSQWSDEQFF. CDR3 bases: TGTGCCACCAGTCAATGGAGCGATGAGCAGTTCTTC.

This clonotype was observed at least ten times. This chain links TRBV2 with TRBJ2-7; 7 bases line up with TRBD2. V lost 2 bases and J lost 3; bases outside the gene matches: 7. Germline-derived CDR1 and CDR2 are SNHLY and FYNNEI. The CDR3 is 15 residues long. CDR3 amino acids: CASSESRQRDYEQYF. CDR3 bases: TGTGCCAGCAGTGAAAGTCGCCAGCGGGACTACGAGCAGTACTTC.

This clonotype was observed many times. This chain uses TRBV30 with TRBJ2-3; TRBD2 aligns across 9 bases. After removal of 5 bases from V and 6 bases from J, the junction contained 6 bases not matched to a gene. CDR3 length: 13 amino acids. Germline V gives CDR1 GTSNPN, CDR2 SVGIG (reference sequence). The CDR3 bases are TGTGCCTGGGAAGGGACTAGCTTGGATACGCAGTATTTT. It is translated as CAWEGTSLDTQYF.

This clonotype came up a few times. The chain is built from TRBV6-2 or TRBV6-3 and TRBJ2-1; TRBD2 matches 7 bases. The germline V gene encodes CDR1 MNHEY and CDR2 SVGEGT. The CDR3 is made up of 15 amino acids. V lost 0 bases and J lost 3; bases outside the gene matches: 2. In DNA form, the CDR3 reads TGTGCCAGCAGTTACTCTGGCGGGAGCTACAATGAGCAGTTCTTC. It translates to CASSYSGGSYNEQFF.

This clonotype occurred once. The rearrangement joins TRBV5-6 to TRBJ2-1, with 11 bases aligning to TRBD2. In germline, CDR1 is SGHDT, CDR2 YYEEEE. V lost 0 bases to trimming and J lost 8 bases; unmatched junction nucleotides: 7. The CDR3 length is 16 residues. Written as DNA, the CDR3 is TGTGCCAGCAGCTTGGGTGCTAGCGGGAGGTTGTATGAGCAGTTCTTC. Its protein product is CASSLGASGRLYEQFF. Variable domain in full (rest from reference TRBV5-6 and TRBJ2-1): DAGVTQSPTHLIKTRGQQVTLRCSPKSGHDTVSWYQQALGQGPQFIFQYYEEEERQRGNFPDRFSGHQFPNYSSELNVNALLLGDSALYLCASSLGASGRLYEQFFGPGTRLTVL.

This clonotype was counted many times. The rearrangement uses TRBV7-2 and TRBJ2-2; D ambiguous. Trimming took 4 bases from V and 7 from J, leaving 13 bases between them. CDR1 and CDR2 from the germline V gene are SGHTA and FQGNSA. This CDR3 has 14 residues. CDR3 sequence reads: CASSSPGRVGELFF. Here the CDR3 DNA reads TGTGCCAGCAGCTCGCCCGGACGGGTCGGGGAGCTGTTTTTT.

The genes are TRBV6-2 or TRBV6-3 and TRBJ2-1, with 11 bases aligning to TRBD2. In germline, CDR1 is MNHEY, CDR2 SVGEGT. The CDR3 has 16 amino acids. V lost 6 bases to trimming and J lost 5 bases; unmatched junction nucleotides: 9. CDR3 region: CASSRWLAGGNNEQFF. The CDR3, as DNA: TGTGCCAGCAGCCGTTGGCTAGCGGGAGGCAACAATGAGCAGTTCTTC.

This clonotype was seen repeatedly, ten times or more. The genes are TRBV5-4 and TRBJ2-7; no firm D call. Trimming removed 0 bases at V and 0 bases at J, with 7 bases between. The CDR3 contains 14 residues. Germline CDR1 SGHNT, CDR2 YYREEE (reference sequence). This chain's CDR3 is CASSLGLSSYEQYF. CDR3 DNA: TGTGCCAGCAGCTTGGGCCTTTCCTCCTACGAGCAGTACTTC. Complete variable domain (other parts from reference TRBV5-4 and TRBJ2-7): ETGVTQSPTHLIKTRGQQVTLRCSSQSGHNTVSWYQQALGQGPQFIFQYYREEENGRGNFPPRFSGLQFPNYSSELNVNALELDDSALYLCASSLGLSSYEQYFGPGTRLTVT.

V is TRBV9 and J is TRBJ2-7; D might be TRBD1 (6 bases). CDR1 and CDR2 from the germline V gene are SGDLS and YYNGEE. With 4 bases removed from V and 0 bases from J, the gap between germline ends came to 14 bases. CDR3 length equals 15 residues. CDR3 coding DNA: TGTGCCAGCAGCCCCACCGGGACATTCTCCTACGAGCAGTACTTC. It specifies CASSPTGTFSYEQYF. The whole variable domain, filled in from reference TRBV9 and TRBJ2-7, reads DSGVTQTPKHLITATGQRVTLRCSPRSGDLSVYWYQQSLDQGLQFLIQYYNGEERAKGNILERFSAQQFPDLHSELNLSSLELGDSALYFCASSPTGTFSYEQYFGPGTRLTVT.

This clonotype was seen a few times. This chain joins TRBV11-2 and TRBJ2-7, with D possibly matching TRBD2 (6 bases). V lost 2 bases and J lost 0, with 11 bases in between. Per the germline V gene, CDR1 is SGHAT and CDR2 is FQNNGV. This CDR3 has 15 amino acids. The CDR3 DNA follows: TGTGCCAGCAGCTTAACTAGCCGGAGCTCCTACGAGCAGTACTTC. As protein: CASSLTSRSSYEQYF.

Remarks on this clonotype: The junction departs from germline at one end; a sequencing error may be responsible. This chain connects TRBV7-9 to TRBJ2-5; 8 bases align to TRBD2. The CDR3 length is 15 residues. Germline CDR1 SEHNR, CDR2 FQNEAQ (reference sequence). The CDR3 region has the DNA TGCGCCAGCAGCTTGGATAGCGGGAACGGAAAGACCCAGTACTTC. Protein sequence: CASSLDSGNGKTQYF.

The rearrangement joins TRBV11-2 to TRBJ2-1; 12 bases are shared with TRBD2. The CDR3 consists of 17 residues. Per the germline V gene, CDR1 is SGHAT and CDR2 is FQNNGV. The V gene end was trimmed by 3 bases and the J gene end by 1 base; junction bases not matched to a gene: 4. Here the CDR3 DNA reads TGTGCCAGCAGCTTTACTAGCGGGAGGACTTCCTACAATGAGCAGTTCTTC. It codes for CASSFTSGRTSYNEQFF.

This clonotype was seen only a few times. The chain recombines TRBV6-1 with TRBJ1-6, with 8 bases that match TRBD1. The CDR3 contains 15 residues. In germline, CDR1 is MNHNS, CDR2 SASEGT. V was clipped by 5 bases and J by 9 bases; unmatched bases: 9. For the CDR3, the DNA is TGTGCCAGCAGTTTTCAGGGGGCTGGCAGTTCACCCCTCCACTTT. Translated: CASSFQGAGSSPLHF.

This clonotype was recorded at least ten times. The chain employs TRBV5-1 and TRBJ1-1; 7 bases agree with TRBD1. This CDR3 region has 13 residues. From germline, CDR1 is SGHRS and CDR2 YFSETQ. J was trimmed by 1 base and V by 5 bases; bases with no gene match: 2. The CDR3 DNA follows: TGCGCCAGCAGGCAGGGGGAGAACACTGAAGCTTTCTTT. Translation: CASRQGENTEAFF.